The rows below give T cell receptor beta chains drawn from one sample of a study of T cell responses to AZD1222 COVID-19 vaccine. Assay used: immunoSEQ multiplex PCR; TCRdb lists only in-frame clones, some missing. The sample records 140,000 to 150,000 clones, approximately 85% being singletons. Here the sequenced sample was peripheral blood, taken on day 0 of AZD1222 vaccination. The receptors originated from an adult in good health. CDR3s include the opening cysteine and the closing phenylalanine or tryptophan. D genes are given only for firm matches. Size tells how often a clone was seen (once, few, many) or the class of an expanded clone, and some rows leave it out.

D,size,J,V,CDR3,DNA
-,-,TRBJ1-1,TRBV30,CAWSVFWGTEAFF,TGTGCCTGGAGTGTATTCTGGGGGACTGAAGCTTTCTTT
-,-,TRBJ1-5,TRBV2,CASRSDLNQPQHF,TGTGCCAGCAGGTCGGACCTCAATCAGCCCCAGCATTTT
-,once,TRBJ2-3,TRBV12-3/TRBV12-4,CASSLTDTQYF,TGTGCCAGCAGTCTCACAGATACGCAGTATTTT
TRBD1,few,TRBJ1-4,TRBV30,CAWSAEQGSEKLFF,TGTGCCTGGAGTGCTGAACAGGGGAGTGAAAAACTGTTTTTT
-,-,TRBJ1-4,TRBV27,CASSLSRGGAANEKLFF,TGTGCCAGCAGTTTATCGAGGGGGGGCGCGGCTAATGAAAAACTGTTTTTT
-,once,TRBJ1-1,TRBV27,CASTGWRNTEAFF,TGTGCCAGCACGGGGTGGAGGAACACTGAAGCTTTCTTT
-,-,TRBJ1-1,TRBV28,CASSRDQGEAFF,TGTGCCAGCAGTAGGGATCAGGGGGAAGCTTTCTTT
TRBD2,-,TRBJ2-1,TRBV5-3,CARSRTGTSGMTGYNEQFF,TGTGCCAGAAGCCGAACCGGGACTAGCGGGATGACAGGCTACAATGAGCAGTTCTTC
-,-,TRBJ1-1,TRBV18,CASSQNGNTEAFF,TGTGCCAGCTCTCAGAACGGGAACACTGAAGCTTTCTTT
TRBD2,-,TRBJ2-3,TRBV7-9,CASSLGGTSGRAQDTQYF,TGTGCCAGCAGCTTAGGGGGGACTAGCGGGAGGGCCCAAGATACGCAGTATTTT
-,-,TRBJ1-2,TRBV5-1,CASSLENVRGDYGYTF,TGCGCCAGCAGCTTGGAGAACGTTAGGGGGGACTATGGCTACACCTTC
-,-,TRBJ2-2,TRBV4-1,CASSQRTNTGELFF,TGCGCCAGCAGCCAGAGAACGAACACCGGGGAGCTGTTTTTT
-,-,TRBJ1-6,TRBV5-5,CASSQQFGVGSYNSPLHF,TGTGCCAGCAGCCAGCAGTTTGGGGTAGGGTCCTATAATTCACCCCTCCACTTT
TRBD1,-,TRBJ2-7,TRBV7-9,CASSFSGTGEKPYEQYF,TGTGCCAGCAGCTTTTCGGGGACAGGGGAGAAACCCTACGAGCAGTACTTC
-,-,TRBJ1-2,TRBV27,CASRFYDRSDYTF,TGTGCCAGCCGATTCTACGACAGGTCGGACTACACCTTC
TRBD1,-,TRBJ1-1,TRBV11-2,CASSSSTGRAFF,TGTGCCAGCAGCTCTTCGACAGGGCGGGCTTTCTTT
-,-,TRBJ1-1,TRBV7-2,CASSRDQGWLSEAFF,TGTGCCAGCAGCCGGGATCAAGGGTGGCTCTCTGAAGCTTTCTTT
-,-,TRBJ1-3,TRBV3-1/TRBV3-2,CASSQFPREADGNTIYF,TGTGCCAGCAGCCAATTCCCCAGGGAGGCCGATGGAAACACCATATATTTT
TRBD2,-,TRBJ2-7,TRBV27,CASSFVGAGGTYEQYF,TGTGCCAGCAGTTTTGTGGGAGCGGGGGGAACCTACGAGCAGTACTTC
TRBD1,-,TRBJ1-1,TRBV6-5,CASRTGRTEAFF,TGTGCCAGCAGGACAGGGAGGACTGAAGCTTTCTTT
-,-,TRBJ1-2,TRBV11-2,CASSLRGASGYTF,TGTGCCAGCAGCCTTAGGGGGGCAAGTGGCTACACCTTC
-,-,TRBJ1-5,TRBV27,CASGLQGYSNQPQHF,TGTGCCAGCGGCCTGCAGGGATATAGCAATCAGCCCCAGCATTTT
-,-,TRBJ1-2,TRBV12-3/TRBV12-4,CASRGYGYTF,TGTGCCAGCAGGGGATATGGCTACACCTTC
TRBD2,-,TRBJ2-3,TRBV2,CASSPRTSGGTDTQYF,TGTGCCAGCAGCCCCAGGACTAGCGGGGGGACAGATACGCAGTATTTT
-,-,TRBJ1-5,TRBV4-2,CASSQDGALGRNQPQHF,TGTGCCAGCAGCCAAGATGGGGCCCTAGGTCGCAATCAGCCCCAGCATTTT
-,few,TRBJ2-5,TRBV4-1,CASSQTGSQETQYF,TGCGCCAGCAGCCAAACAGGGAGCCAAGAGACCCAGTACTTC
-,few,TRBJ1-3,TRBV28,CASIIGNTIYF,TGTGCCAGCATTATAGGGAACACCATATATTTT
-,-,TRBJ1-5,TRBV6-5,CASTQTPNNQPQHF,TGTGCCAGCACCCAGACACCAAACAATCAGCCCCAGCATTTT
TRBD1,-,TRBJ2-3,TRBV9,CASSNRDRGTDTQYF,TGTGCCAGCAGCAACCGGGACAGGGGCACAGATACGCAGTATTTT
-,-,TRBJ2-1,TRBV10-3,CAIRPDSSGSEQFF,TGTGCCATCAGACCGGACTCGTCTGGATCTGAGCAGTTCTTC
-,-,TRBJ2-5,TRBV28,CASSRPGPETQYF,TGTGCCAGCAGCCGGCCGGGCCCAGAGACCCAGTACTTC
-,-,TRBJ1-1,TRBV6-4,CASSATGHTEAFF,TGTGCCAGCAGTGCAACGGGGCACACTGAAGCTTTCTTT
TRBD1,-,TRBJ1-2,TRBV19,CASSPPGTGGYGYTF,TGTGCCAGTAGTCCCCCCGGGACAGGGGGGTATGGCTACACCTTC
-,-,TRBJ1-2,TRBV27,CASSLSIGGGYGYTF,TGTGCCAGCAGTTTATCGATTGGAGGGGGGTACGGCTACACCTTC
-,-,TRBJ2-3,TRBV5-1,CASGGGNTDTQYF,TGCGCCAGCGGTGGGGGGAACACAGATACGCAGTATTTT